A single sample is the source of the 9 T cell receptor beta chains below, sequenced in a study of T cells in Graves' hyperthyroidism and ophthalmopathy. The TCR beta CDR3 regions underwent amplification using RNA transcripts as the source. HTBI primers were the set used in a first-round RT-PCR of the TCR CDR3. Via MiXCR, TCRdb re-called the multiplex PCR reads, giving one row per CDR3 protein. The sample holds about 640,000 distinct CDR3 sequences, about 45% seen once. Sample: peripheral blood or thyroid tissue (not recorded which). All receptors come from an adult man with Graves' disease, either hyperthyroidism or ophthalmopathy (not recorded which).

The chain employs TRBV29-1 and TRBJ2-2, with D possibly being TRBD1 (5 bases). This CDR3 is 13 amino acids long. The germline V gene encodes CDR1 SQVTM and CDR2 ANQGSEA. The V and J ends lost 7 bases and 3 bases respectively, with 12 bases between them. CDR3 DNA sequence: TGCAGCGGGACAATGACAGACACCGGGGAGCTGTTTTTT. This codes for CSGTMTDTGELFF.

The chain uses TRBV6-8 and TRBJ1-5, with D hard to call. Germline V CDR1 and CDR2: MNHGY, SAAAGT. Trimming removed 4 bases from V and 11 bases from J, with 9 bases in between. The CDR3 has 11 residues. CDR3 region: CASSSGPAQHF. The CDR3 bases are TGTGCCAGCAGTTCGGGCCCGGCCCAGCATTTT.

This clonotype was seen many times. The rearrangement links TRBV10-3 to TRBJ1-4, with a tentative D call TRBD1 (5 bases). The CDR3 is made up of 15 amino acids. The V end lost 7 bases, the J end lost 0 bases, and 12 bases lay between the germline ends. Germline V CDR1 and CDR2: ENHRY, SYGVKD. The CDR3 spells CAIISQGATNEKLFF. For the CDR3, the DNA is TGTGCCATCATATCTCAGGGTGCAACTAATGAAAAACTGTTTTTT.

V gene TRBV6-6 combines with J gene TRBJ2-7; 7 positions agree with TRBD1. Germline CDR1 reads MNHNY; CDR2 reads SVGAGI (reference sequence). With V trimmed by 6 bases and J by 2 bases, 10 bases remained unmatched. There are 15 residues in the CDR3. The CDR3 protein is CASSSPGDRAYEQYF. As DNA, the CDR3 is TGTGCCAGCAGCTCCCCCGGAGACAGGGCCTACGAGCAGTACTTC.

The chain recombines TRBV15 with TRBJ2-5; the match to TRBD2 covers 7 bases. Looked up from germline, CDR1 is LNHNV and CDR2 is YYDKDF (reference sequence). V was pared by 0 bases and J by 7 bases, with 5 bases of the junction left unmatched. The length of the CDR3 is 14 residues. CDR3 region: CATSREREGGTQYF. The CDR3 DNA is TGTGCCACCAGCAGAGAAAGGGAGGGTGGGACCCAGTACTTC. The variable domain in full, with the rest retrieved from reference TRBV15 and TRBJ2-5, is DAMVIQNPRYQVTQFGKPVTLSCSQTLNHNVMYWYQQKSSQAPKLLFHYYDKDFNNEADTPDNFQSRRPNTSFCFLDIRSPGLGDTAMYLCATSREREGGTQYFGPGTRLLVL.

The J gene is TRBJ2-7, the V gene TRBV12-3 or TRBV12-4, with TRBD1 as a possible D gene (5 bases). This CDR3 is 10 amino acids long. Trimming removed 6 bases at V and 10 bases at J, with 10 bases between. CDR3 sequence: CASRWGNQYF. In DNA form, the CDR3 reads TGTGCCAGCAGATGGGGCAATCAGTACTTC.

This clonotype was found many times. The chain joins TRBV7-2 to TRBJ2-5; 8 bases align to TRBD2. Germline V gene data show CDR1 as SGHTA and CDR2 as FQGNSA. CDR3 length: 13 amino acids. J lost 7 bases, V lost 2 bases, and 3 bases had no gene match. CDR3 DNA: TGTGCCAGCAGCTTAACCCTAGCGGGGACCCAGTACTTC. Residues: CASSLTLAGTQYF.

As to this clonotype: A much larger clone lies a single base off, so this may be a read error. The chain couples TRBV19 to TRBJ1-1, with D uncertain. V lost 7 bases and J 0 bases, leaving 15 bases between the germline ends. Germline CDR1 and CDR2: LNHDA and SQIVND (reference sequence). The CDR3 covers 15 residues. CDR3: CASNGVGSMNTEAFF. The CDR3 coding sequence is TGTGCCAGTAACGGTGTCGGATCCATGAACACTGAAGCTTTCTTT.

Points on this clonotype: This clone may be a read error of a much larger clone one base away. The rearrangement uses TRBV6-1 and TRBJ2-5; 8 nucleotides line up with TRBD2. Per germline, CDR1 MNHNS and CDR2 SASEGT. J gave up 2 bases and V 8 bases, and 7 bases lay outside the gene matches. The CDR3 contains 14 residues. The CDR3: CASASSGRQETQYF. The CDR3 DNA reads TGTGCCAGCGCCTCTAGCGGGCGGCAAGAGACCCAGTACTTC.